The text below deals with one T cell receptor beta chain. The data belong to a study of blood T cell repertoires in COVID-19. About the research overall: From the United States, Italy and Spain came samples of acute and convalescent COVID-19. T cells, B-cell-depleted T cells, or PBMCs supplied cDNA or gDNA.

The V and J ends lost 1 base and 0 bases respectively, with 4 bases between them. Germline V gene lookup returns CDR1 KGHSH and CDR2 LQKENI. CDR3 length: 14 residues. In the source study's methods: Amplification from reference gene primers served as the basis for estimated nucleated cell counts. TCRdb's table, derived via immunoSEQ multiplex PCR, lists solely in-frame clones and lacks some. V and J calls and clone size follow that table, whereas D and trimming were derived from the DNA. The profile shows about 240,000 clones, 75% to 85% of them singletons. The Seattle patients joined while their infection was active and were tracked longitudinally afterward.

Sequences were obtained from peripheral blood. The V and J genes are TRBV18 and TRBJ2-4; D is unclear. The source of this sequence is a man aged 45-65 years with COVID-19, enrolled during active disease. The chain's CDR3 is CASSPLEAKNIQYF. The DNA for the CDR3 is TGTGCCAGCTCACCACTAGAAGCCAAAAACATTCAGTACTTC.